A selection of T cell receptor beta chains follows, all from one sample in a study of T cell responses to AZD1222 COVID-19 vaccine. Clones were read by immunoSEQ multiplex PCR, and TCRdb kept only the in-frame ones, dropping some. The data show around 150,000 clones, approximately 80% seen once. This material consisted of peripheral blood, taken on day 0 of AZD1222 vaccination. These receptors were obtained from an adult in good health. CDR3s include the opening cysteine and the closing phenylalanine or tryptophan. The D gene is left open where the match is weak. For some rows the clone size is stated as once, few or many, or as a class when expanded; others skip it.

v_gene	d_gene	j_gene	abundance	CDR3aa	CDR3nt
TRBV4-1	NA	TRBJ1-5	NA	CASSQEGQGVGQPQHF	TGCGCCAGCAGCCAAGAAGGGCAGGGAGTTGGTCAGCCCCAGCATTTT
TRBV6-5	TRBD1	TRBJ1-3	NA	CASSSILGQSGNTIYF	TGTGCCAGCAGTTCCATCTTGGGACAGTCTGGAAACACCATATATTTT
TRBV6-6	TRBD1	TRBJ1-2	NA	CATSWRDSGYTF	TGTGCCACCTCGTGGAGGGACAGCGGCTACACCTTC
TRBV11-2	TRBD1	TRBJ1-2	NA	CASSLTQGANYGYTF	TGTGCCAGCAGCCTAACCCAGGGGGCGAACTATGGCTACACCTTC
TRBV4-1	NA	TRBJ1-1	NA	CASSQDILSNTEAFF	TGCGCCAGCAGCCAAGATATTCTCTCGAACACTGAAGCTTTCTTT
TRBV6-5	TRBD1	TRBJ1-2	NA	CASRQGVRNFYGYTF	TGTGCCAGCAGGCAGGGGGTGCGGAACTTCTATGGCTACACCTTC
TRBV28	NA	TRBJ2-7	NA	CASSSITRGTSKGYF	TGTGCCAGCAGTTCAATAACCCGCGGGACGTCCAAGGGGTACTTC
TRBV29-1	TRBD1	TRBJ1-2	NA	CSVARQGYGYTF	TGCAGCGTTGCCCGACAGGGGTATGGCTACACCTTC
TRBV29-1	TRBD1	TRBJ1-4	NA	CSVEGLGTDYGKLFF	TGCAGCGTTGAAGGGCTAGGGACAGATTATGGAAAACTGTTTTTT
TRBV27	NA	TRBJ1-1	NA	CASSLTQGRTEAFF	TGTGCCAGCAGTTTGACCCAGGGAAGAACTGAAGCTTTCTTT
TRBV9	TRBD1	TRBJ1-2	once	CASSVGGTWYGTGTNYGYTF	TGTGCCAGCAGCGTAGGGGGAACATGGTATGGGACAGGAACTAACTATGGCTACACCTTC
TRBV18	TRBD1	TRBJ2-1	NA	CASSPFSTGASSSYNEQFF	TGTGCCAGCTCACCGTTCTCGACAGGGGCCTCCAGCTCCTACAATGAGCAGTTCTTC
TRBV7-8	TRBD2	TRBJ2-7	NA	CASSLGVQRGAHYEQYF	TGTGCCAGCAGCTTAGGGGTCCAGCGGGGGGCCCACTACGAGCAGTACTTC
TRBV2	NA	TRBJ1-5	NA	CASSEKHFNQPQHF	TGTGCCAGCAGTGAAAAACATTTCAATCAGCCCCAGCATTTT
TRBV5-6	TRBD1	TRBJ1-1	NA	CASSLRGPNTEAFF	TGTGCCAGCAGCTTGAGGGGGCCGAACACTGAAGCTTTCTTT
TRBV6-6	NA	TRBJ1-2	NA	CASSSIRAEDGYTF	TGTGCCAGCAGTTCCATAAGGGCAGAGGATGGCTACACCTTC
TRBV6-5	NA	TRBJ2-5	NA	CASRPQGEETQYF	TGTGCCAGCAGGCCTCAGGGAGAGGAGACCCAGTACTTC
TRBV28	NA	TRBJ1-1	NA	CASRSPNTEAFF	TGTGCCAGCAGGTCCCCGAACACTGAAGCTTTCTTT
TRBV29-1	NA	TRBJ1-2	NA	CSVENGLYGYTF	TGCAGCGTTGAAAACGGGCTCTATGGCTACACCTTC
TRBV12-5	NA	TRBJ1-2	few	CASGLDGLYGYTF	TGTGCTAGTGGTTTGGATGGCCTCTATGGCTACACCTTC
TRBV20-1	NA	TRBJ1-2	NA	CSARSLYGYTF	TGCAGTGCTAGGAGCCTTTATGGCTACACCTTC
TRBV27	NA	TRBJ1-1	once	CASSFTNLPGRNEAFF	TGTGCCAGCAGTTTCACAAATCTCCCAGGGCGCAATGAAGCTTTCTTT
TRBV11-2	TRBD2	TRBJ2-5	few	CASRGQRGEGTRRETQYF	TGTGCCAGCAGGGGACAGCGGGGGGAAGGGACGAGACGAGAGACCCAGTACTTC
TRBV27	TRBD1	TRBJ1-2	NA	CASSLTGDYGYTF	TGTGCCAGCAGTCTGACAGGGGACTATGGCTACACCTTC
TRBV5-1	NA	TRBJ2-4	once	CASSLEENYKNIQYF	TGCGCCAGCAGCTTGGAGGAAAACTACAAAAACATTCAGTACTTC
TRBV18	NA	TRBJ2-7	few	CASSPPTLGGISSEQYF	TGTGCCAGCTCACCTCCTACCCTCGGAGGCATATCATCCGAGCAGTACTTC
TRBV5-1	TRBD1	TRBJ1-6	NA	CASSKGQGANSPLHF	TGCGCCAGCAGCAAGGGACAGGGGGCGAATTCACCCCTCCACTTT
TRBV7-9	NA	TRBJ2-7	NA	CASSPKSGTGLPTYEQYF	TGTGCCAGCAGCCCAAAATCCGGAACAGGACTCCCAACCTACGAGCAGTACTTC
TRBV6-5	NA	TRBJ1-2	NA	CASSNRGEVYGYTF	TGTGCCAGCAGCAATAGGGGGGAAGTCTATGGCTACACCTTC
TRBV3-1/TRBV3-2	TRBD2	TRBJ2-5	NA	CASSHSGGAETQYF	TGTGCCAGCAGCCATAGCGGGGGCGCAGAGACCCAGTACTTC
TRBV5-1	NA	TRBJ1-4	NA	CASSRGSEDEKLFF	TGCGCCAGCAGCCGGGGATCGGAGGATGAAAAACTGTTTTTT
TRBV9	TRBD1	TRBJ1-6	NA	CASSVDGGDSSYNSPLHF	TGTGCCAGCAGCGTAGATGGAGGGGACAGCTCCTATAATTCACCCCTCCACTTT
TRBV3-1/TRBV3-2	NA	TRBJ1-1	NA	CASSQDGQPLRF	TGTGCCAGCAGCCAAGATGGACAGCCGCTGCGCTTT
TRBV28	NA	TRBJ1-2	NA	CASSWDRDLYGYTF	TGTGCCAGCAGTTGGGACCGGGACCTCTATGGCTACACCTTC